Sequencing of this TCR beta chain was carried out in a study of cytomegalovirus exposure and HLA in healthy donors. Study summary: Approximately 180 million T cells yielded about 120 million unique TCR beta sequences, as an earlier analysis found. Early release data held 75 million to 90 million unique TCRs from HLA-typed donors.

The PCR made use of 60 Vbeta and 13 Jbeta primers. Only in-frame clones appear in the TCRdb table, and some are missing; sequencing was by immunoSEQ multiplex PCR. The sample carries some 200,000 clones, more than 75% recorded once. J lost 3 bases, V lost 2 bases, and 5 bases had no gene match. Germline-derived CDR1 and CDR2 are GTSNPN and SVGIG (reference sequence). The CDR3 runs 15 residues. This rearrangement joins TRBV30 to TRBJ1-5; the match to TRBD1 covers 9 bases. This TCR was recovered from a woman in her forties in good health and CMV-seronegative. Sequenced input: PBMCs. CDR3 residues: CAWSSGTGNNQPQHF. The CDR3 nucleotides read TGTGCCTGGAGTTCTGGGACAGGGAACAATCAGCCCCAGCATTTT.